The sequence of this T cell receptor (beta chain) was determined in a study of cytomegalovirus exposure and HLA in healthy donors. Study-level points and caveats: A list of 164 TCR beta chains associated with cytomegalovirus was given. It was in a later analysis that TCR association rates were seen to vary by HLA locus, highest for DRB1 and lowest for HLA-C. The authors later found most CMV-associated TCR beta chains appeared HLA-restricted.

The germline V gene encodes CDR1 SEHNR and CDR2 FQNEAQ (reference sequence). The CDR3 is 12 amino acids. The ends were cut back, 1 base at V and 11 bases at J, with 9 bases in the middle. The count of this clone is one. Its antigen is still unknown. The PCR contained 60 Vbeta and 13 Jbeta primers. Methods used by the authors: An analysis that came later counted 80 million or so unique TCR beta chains, around 12 million shared. Method: immunoSEQ multiplex PCR; TCRdb's copy keeps in-frame clones and lacks some. That table supplies the V and J calls and clone size; D and trimming were determined from the DNA. There are 150,000 or so clones in the sample; 60% to 80% occur only once, and over 9% lies in the top ten.

This clonotype was obtained from a man in his late teens or twenties in good health and CMV-seropositive. The rearrangement uses TRBV7-9 and TRBJ1-5, with D possibly being TRBD1 (5 bases). The sequenced sample was PBMCs. CDR3 amino acids: CASSLGAGTQHF. DNA of the CDR3: TGTGCCAGCAGCTTAGGGGCAGGGACCCAGCATTTT.